This T cell receptor (beta chain) stems from a study of long-term antiretroviral therapy in people with HIV. Germline V lookup: CDR1 SGHNT, CDR2 YENEEA. This CDR3 comprises 13 residues. V was trimmed by 6 bases and J by 7 bases, leaving 16 bases between them. The run of the v3.0 immunoSEQ assay was at survey level. Sequenced by immunoSEQ multiplex PCR; TCRdb stores in-frame clones only, minus some. The sample includes fewer than 20,000 clones, 77% of them seen just once. Notes on this clone: What it recognizes is unknown.

Study-wide findings and caveats: Specimens of blood were obtained during about 2004 to 2017, possibly under older ART regimens. Within the repertoire, clones expanded before ART were dominant at all time points. Diversity remained lower than transplant donor controls, even though it increased after ART.

Specimen: unsorted PBMCs, collected 2.1 years after starting antiretroviral therapy. The clonotype was recovered from a man in his forties with HIV. The chain is built from TRBV11-3 and TRBJ2-7; D is unresolved. The CDR3 DNA sequence: TGTGCCAGCAGAGCCGGACGCCCTGCGGAGCAGTACTTC. Translating gives CASRAGRPAEQYF.